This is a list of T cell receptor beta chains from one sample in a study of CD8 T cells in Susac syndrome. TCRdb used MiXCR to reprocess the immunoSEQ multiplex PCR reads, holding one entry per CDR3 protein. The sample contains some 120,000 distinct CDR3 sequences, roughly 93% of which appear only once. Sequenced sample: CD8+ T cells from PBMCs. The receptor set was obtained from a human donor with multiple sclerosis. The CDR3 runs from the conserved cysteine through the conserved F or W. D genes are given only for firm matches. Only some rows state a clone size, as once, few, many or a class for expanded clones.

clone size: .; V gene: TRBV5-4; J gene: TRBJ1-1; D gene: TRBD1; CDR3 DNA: TGTGCCAGCAGCTTGACAGGGGTGAACACTGAAGCTTTCTTT; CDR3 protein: CASSLTGVNTEAFF
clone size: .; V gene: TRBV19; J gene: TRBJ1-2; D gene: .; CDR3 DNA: TGTGCCAGTAAAGGGAACCGCGGGGGCTACACCTTC; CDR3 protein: CASKGNRGGYTF
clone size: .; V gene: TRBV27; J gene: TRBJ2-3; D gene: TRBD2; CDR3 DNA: TGTGCCAGCAGTTTATATTGGGGGAGGGCCGGAGATACGCAGTATTTT; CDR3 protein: CASSLYWGRAGDTQYF
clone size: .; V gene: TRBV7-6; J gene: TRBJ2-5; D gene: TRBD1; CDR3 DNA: TGTGCCAGCAGCATCTCCGGGACAGGAGACCAGTACTTC; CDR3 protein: CASSISGTGDQYF
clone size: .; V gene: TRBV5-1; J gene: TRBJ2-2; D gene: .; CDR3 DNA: TGCGCCAGCAGCTTGTTATACAACACCGGGGAGCTGTTTTTT; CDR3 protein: CASSLLYNTGELFF
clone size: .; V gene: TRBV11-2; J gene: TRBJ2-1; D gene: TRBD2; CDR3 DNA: TGTGCCAGCAGCCGGGGCGGGGGGAGTAATGAGCAGTTCTTC; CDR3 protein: CASSRGGGSNEQFF
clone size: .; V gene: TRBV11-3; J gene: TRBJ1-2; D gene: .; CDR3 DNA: TGTGCCAGCAGCGCCGGTGACAGCCCCTTTAACTATGGCTACACCTTC; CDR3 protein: CASSAGDSPFNYGYTF
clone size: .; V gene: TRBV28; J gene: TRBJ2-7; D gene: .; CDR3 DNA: TGTGCCAGCAGTTTAGGCAGGAGGGCCGAGCAGTACTTC; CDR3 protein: CASSLGRRAEQYF
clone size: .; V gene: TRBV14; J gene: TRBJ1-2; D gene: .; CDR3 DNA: TGTGCCAGCAGTGACGAAAATAACAGACACTATGGCTACACCTTC; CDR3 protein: CASSDENNRHYGYTF
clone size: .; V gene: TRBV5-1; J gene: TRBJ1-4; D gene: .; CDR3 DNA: TGCGCCAGCAGCTTGGAAATGGGAGGAAAGAAACTGTTTTTT; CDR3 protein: CASSLEMGGKKLFF
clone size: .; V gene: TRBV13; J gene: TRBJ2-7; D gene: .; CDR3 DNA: TGTGCCAGCAGCTTAGACAGTTCTTCCCCCCCCTACGAGCAGTACTTC; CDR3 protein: CASSLDSSSPPYEQYF
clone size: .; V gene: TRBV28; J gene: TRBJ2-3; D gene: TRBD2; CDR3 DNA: TGTGCCTCCGGGGGGGCAGGGGCCGGAGATACGCAGTATTTT; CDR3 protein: CASGGAGAGDTQYF
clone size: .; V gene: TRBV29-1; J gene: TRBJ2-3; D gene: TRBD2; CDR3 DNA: TGCAGCGTTACTTTACTAGCGGGGGATGGGGATACGCAGTATTTT; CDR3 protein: CSVTLLAGDGDTQYF
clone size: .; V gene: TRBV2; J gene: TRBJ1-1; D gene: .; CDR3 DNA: TGTGCCAGCAGGGCCATGAACACTGAAGCTTTCTTT; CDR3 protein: CASRAMNTEAFF
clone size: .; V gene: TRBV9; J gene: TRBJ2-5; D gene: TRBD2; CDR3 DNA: TGTGCCAGCAGCGTAGCGGGAGGGCCTGAGACCCAGTACTTC; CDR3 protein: CASSVAGGPETQYF
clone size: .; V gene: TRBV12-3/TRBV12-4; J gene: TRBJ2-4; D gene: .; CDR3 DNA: TGTGCCAGCAGTTTATTAGCCAAAAACATTCAGTACTTC; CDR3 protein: CASSLLAKNIQYF
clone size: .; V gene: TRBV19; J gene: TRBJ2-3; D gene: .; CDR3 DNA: TGTGCCAGTAGTCCCGACGCAGGAGATACGCAGTATTTT; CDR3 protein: CASSPDAGDTQYF
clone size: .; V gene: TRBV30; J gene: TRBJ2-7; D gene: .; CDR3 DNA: TGTGCCTGGAGTATCGGCAGCTACGAGCAGTACTTC; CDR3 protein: CAWSIGSYEQYF
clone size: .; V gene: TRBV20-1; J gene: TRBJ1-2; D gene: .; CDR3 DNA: TGCAGTGCTAGGGCACGAGATTACTATGGCTACACCTTC; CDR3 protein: CSARARDYYGYTF
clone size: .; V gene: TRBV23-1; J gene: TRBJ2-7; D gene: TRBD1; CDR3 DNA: TGCGCCAGCAGCACCGCTGGACCCGGGACAGGGAGGCCAACCTACGAGCAGTACTTC; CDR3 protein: CASSTAGPGTGRPTYEQYF
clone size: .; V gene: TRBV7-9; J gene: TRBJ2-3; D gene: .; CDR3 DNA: TGTGCCAGCAGGGCAGATACGCAGTATTTT; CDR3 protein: CASRADTQYF
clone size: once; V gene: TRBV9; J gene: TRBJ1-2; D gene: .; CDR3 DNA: TGTGCCAGCAGCGTAGGCCGCAGCTACACCTTC; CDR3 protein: CASSVGRSYTF
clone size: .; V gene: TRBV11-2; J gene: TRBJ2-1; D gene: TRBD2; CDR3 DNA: TGTGCCAGCAGCTTAGAACTAGCGGTTTACAATGAGCAGTTCTTC; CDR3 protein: CASSLELAVYNEQFF